The 16 T cell receptor beta chains below all came from one sample that was sequenced in a study of neoadjuvant anti-PD-1 for oral cavity cancer. Described time point: after neoadjuvant nivolumab, at surgical resection. Profiled with immunoSEQ multiplex PCR; TCRdb holds only in-frame clones, not every one. This sample has about 13,000 clones; 60% to 80% occur once, and the top ten carry roughly 3.2%. The sample in question was PBMCs, obtained after nivolumab (anti-PD-1) treatment. The receptors were sampled from a person between 35 and 79 years old with oral cavity squamous cell carcinoma.

This chain connects TRBV6-5 to TRBJ2-1; 10 positions agree with TRBD1. The CDR3 loop spans 15 amino acids. Trimming took 6 bases from V and 10 from J; bases not matched to a gene: 12. The germline V gene encodes CDR1 MNHEY and CDR2 SVGAGI. The CDR3 nucleotides are TGTGCCAGCAGAACCCGGGACAGGGGCGCCGGGGAGCAGTTCTTC. Amino acid sequence: CASRTRDRGAGEQFF.

V is TRBV2 and J is TRBJ2-1, with 8 bases fitting TRBD1. This CDR3 is built from 14 residues. The germline V gene has CDR1 SNHLY and CDR2 FYNNEI. V lost 7 bases and J lost 6; bases outside the gene matches: 8. The CDR3 loop reads CASNLLTGGNEQFF. CDR3 nucleotides: TGTGCCAGCAACCTCTTAACAGGGGGCAATGAGCAGTTCTTC.

This sequence joins TRBV9 and TRBJ2-3; 14 positions agree with TRBD2. CDR3 length equals 17 residues. J lost 2 bases, V lost 3 bases, and 5 bases had no gene match. CDR1 and CDR2 (germline): SGDLS, YYNGEE. The CDR3 spells CASSATSGGGFTDTQYF. In DNA, the CDR3 is TGTGCCAGCAGCGCGACTAGCGGGGGGGGATTCACAGATACGCAGTATTTT.

V and J are TRBV5-1 and TRBJ2-6; D not resolved. From germline, CDR1 is SGHRS and CDR2 YFSETQ. Trimming left V 2 bases short and J 0 bases short, with 9 bases between. This CDR3 contains 16 residues. The CDR3 spells CASSFGGSSGANVLTF. The CDR3 coding sequence is TGCGCCAGCAGCTTTGGCGGCAGCTCTGGGGCCAACGTCCTGACTTTC.

The chain is built from TRBV7-9 and TRBJ2-2; perhaps D is TRBD1 or TRBD2 (7 bases each). This CDR3 is built from 18 residues. V was pared by 4 bases and J by 5 bases, with 23 bases between. Germline CDR1 and CDR2: SEHNR and FQNEAQ (reference sequence). In DNA, the CDR3 is TGTGCCAGCAGCTCGGGGGGACAGAGGGCCGCCATGACCGGGGAGCTGTTTTTT. Its protein is CASSSGGQRAAMTGELFF.

The V call is TRBV6-1, the J call TRBJ2-7; D is uncertain. The ends were cut back, 2 bases at V and 5 bases at J, with 10 bases in the middle. The CDR3 has 13 amino acids. Germline CDR1 MNHNS, CDR2 SASEGT. CDR3 residues: CASSELQGDEQYF. The CDR3 nucleotides are TGTGCCAGCAGTGAATTGCAAGGCGACGAGCAGTACTTC.

V gene TRBV28 combines with J gene TRBJ1-1; maybe TRBD1 (5 bases). CDR1 and CDR2 from the germline V gene are MDHEN and SYDVKM. V shed 3 bases and J shed 4 bases, with 12 bases lying between them. CDR3 length equals 14 residues. CDR3 residues: CASSLSGRTTEAFF. The DNA of the CDR3 is TGTGCCAGCAGTTTGTCGGGGCGCACCACTGAAGCTTTCTTT.

This clone has just one count. The chain has TRBV11-3 and TRBJ1-2, with a tentative D call TRBD1 (5 bases). This CDR3 spans 13 amino acids. CDR1 and CDR2 (germline): SGHNT, YENEEA. The V gene lost 2 bases and the J gene lost 7 bases, with 11 bases spanning the gap. Here the CDR3 DNA reads TGTGCCAGCAGCTTATTAGAGGGGTTTGGCTACACCTTC. Amino acids: CASSLLEGFGYTF.

This clone was seen a few times. This chain links TRBV2 with TRBJ2-5, with TRBD2 matching over 9 bases. Germline CDR1 reads SNHLY; CDR2 reads FYNNEI. V lost 4 bases to trimming and J lost 3 bases; unmatched junction nucleotides: 9. The CDR3 has 16 residues. For the CDR3, the DNA is TGTGCCAGCAGTGTAGTGACTAGCGGCTCCAAAGAGACCCAGTACTTC. Translated, it gives CASSVVTSGSKETQYF.

This sequence joins TRBV11-2 and TRBJ2-2; unclear D gene. Per the germline V gene, CDR1 is SGHAT and CDR2 is FQNNGV. V gave up 1 base and J gave up 8 bases, with 11 bases separating them. The CDR3 is 14 amino acids. The CDR3 nucleotides are TGTGCCAGCAGCTTAGTTCTGGCCGCGGGGGAGCTGTTTTTT. Translated, it gives CASSLVLAAGELFF. Based on the CDR3 plus reference TRBV11-2 and TRBJ2-2, the full variable domain is EAGVAQSPRYKIIEKRQSVAFWCNPISGHATLYWYQQILGQGPKLLIQFQNNGVVDDSQLPKDRFSAERLKGVDSTLKIQPAKLEDSAVYLCASSLVLAAGELFFGEGSRLTVL.

The chain combines TRBV10-2 with TRBJ2-1; TRBD2 is a possible D gene (6 bases). The V gene lost 6 bases and the J gene lost 5 bases, with 26 bases spanning the gap. Germline CDR1 reads WSHSY; CDR2 reads SAAADI. This CDR3 contains 18 residues. CDR3 DNA sequence: TGCGCCAGCAGACGCGAGTTGCTACTAGCAGGAGGGGACAATGAGCAGTTCTTC. Its translation is CASRRELLLAGGDNEQFF.

This clone has more than one count but fewer than ten. The rearrangement links TRBV7-9 to TRBJ2-2, with a weak D call TRBD1 (6 bases). The CDR3 loop spans 17 amino acids. Trimming took off 1 base at V and 5 bases at J, with 17 bases between the two ends. Germline V lookup: CDR1 SEHNR, CDR2 FQNEAQ (reference sequence). The CDR3 loop is CASSLGLGRGDTGELFF. Written as DNA, the CDR3 is TGTGCCAGCAGCTTAGGGCTGGGCAGGGGAGATACCGGGGAGCTGTTTTTT.

This clone was recorded once. The chain joins TRBV4-1 to TRBJ2-5, with TRBD2 matching over 7 bases. The CDR3 loop spans 16 amino acids. The V and J ends lost 0 bases and 4 bases, in that order; junction bases with no gene match: 8. CDR1 and CDR2 (germline): MGHRA, YSYEKL. The CDR3, as DNA: TGCGCCAGCAGCCAAGATCCTAGCGGTTGGGGAGAGACCCAGTACTTC. Protein sequence: CASSQDPSGWGETQYF.

V usage is TRBV30 and J usage is TRBJ2-7; 9 positions agree with TRBD1. The V and J ends lost 0 bases and 6 bases, in that order; junction bases with no gene match: 9. CDR1 and CDR2 (germline): GTSNPN, SVGIG (reference sequence). The CDR3 is made up of 15 amino acids. CDR3 residues: CAWSVKGQGASEQYF. The CDR3 nucleotides read TGTGCCTGGAGTGTAAAGGGACAGGGTGCCTCCGAGCAGTACTTC.

The chain joins TRBV5-1 to TRBJ2-5; D is undetermined. This CDR3 has 13 residues. Trimming stripped 2 bases from V and 1 base from J, with 6 bases between. Germline V gene lookup returns CDR1 SGHRS and CDR2 YFSETQ. CDR3 in DNA: TGCGCCAGCAGCTTTGGGCCCCAAGAGACCCAGTACTTC. Protein: CASSFGPQETQYF. The whole variable domain, remainder taken from reference TRBV5-1 and TRBJ2-5, is KAGVTQTPRYLIKTRGQQVTLSCSPISGHRSVSWYQQTPGQGLQFLFEYFSETQRNKGNFPGRFSGRQFSNSRSEMNVSTLELGDSALYLCASSFGPQETQYFGPGTRLLVL.

The chain is built from TRBV9 and TRBJ2-1, with D possibly TRBD2 on 5 matching bases. The CDR3 spans 15 residues. Germline V CDR1 and CDR2: SGDLS, YYNGEE. Trimming stripped 0 bases from V and 2 bases from J, with 9 bases between. For the CDR3, the DNA is TGTGCCAGCAGCGTAGCCGGAGGACCCTACAATGAGCAGTTCTTC. Residues: CASSVAGGPYNEQFF.